The source of this T cell receptor (beta chain) is a study of HIV-infected children after antiretroviral therapy interruption. Study details: Most children had recorded EBV and CMV exposure. Samples from the continuous-treatment group were taken at weeks 0, 48 and 150.

Unique molecular identifiers were included in an RNA-based 3' RACE TCR library. Each CDR3 protein is one row after TCRdb ran MiXCR on the 3' RACE reads. The sample holds about 86,000 distinct CDR3 sequences, approximately 6.9% seen once. This clonotype was detected ten times or more. Its antigen is unidentified. CDR3 length: 16 residues. Germline V gene sequence: CDR1 DFQATT, CDR2 SNEGSKA (reference sequence). The V gene end was trimmed by 2 bases and the J gene end by 1 base; junction bases not matched to a gene: 1. Sample treatment: PENTA 11 planned treatment interruption arm or continuous ART arm. Naive CD4+ CD45RA+ CD45RO- T cells were sorted from thawed PBMCs. Overall study results and limits: Naive CD4+ CDR3 sharing between time points fell after interruption began.

The chain employs TRBV20-1 and TRBJ2-2, with TRBD2 matching 13 bases. The sample consisted of CD45RA+ CD4+ T cells from PBMCs, pooled from several time points, taken from a donor given antiretroviral therapy, either interrupted or continuous. Subset reported: naive CD4+ CD45RA+ CD45RO- T cells. The source of this sequence is a pool of human donors with HIV. The CDR3 DNA follows: TGCAGTGCTAGAAGACTAGCGGGGGGGAACACCGGGGAGCTGTTTTTT. Its protein product is CSARRLAGGNTGELFF.